Each of the 20 T cell receptor beta chains below was sequenced from the same sample in a study of shared T cell receptors in the human thymus. TCRdb's table, derived via immunoSEQ multiplex PCR, lists solely in-frame clones and lacks some. Seen here are under 850,000 clones, around nine tenths observed once, and the top ten hold 0.0085% to 0.012%. These data are also associated with another study on human thymus T cells.

The sequencing input was thymocytes. Source of these receptors: a boy under two years old with a congenital heart defect.

The rearrangement joins TRBV13 to TRBJ2-1; TRBD2 aligns across 16 bases. V gave up 3 bases and J gave up 0 bases; unmatched junction bases: 2. Germline loops: CDR1 PRHDT, CDR2 FYEKMQ (reference sequence). The CDR3 runs 18 residues. CDR3 nucleotide sequence: TGTGCCAGCAGCTTGGGACTAGCGGGAGGGCCCTCCTACAATGAGCAGTTCTTC. This translates into CASSLGLAGGPSYNEQFF.

The V and J genes are TRBV19 and TRBJ2-1; a possible D gene is TRBD2 (6 bases). This CDR3 contains 12 residues. Germline V gives CDR1 LNHDA, CDR2 SQIVND (reference sequence). CDR3 sequence (DNA): TGTGGGTCCCGGGACTTTTACAATGAGCAGTTCTTC. Amino acid sequence: CGSRDFYNEQFF.

This chain uses TRBV27 with TRBJ2-3, with TRBD1 as a possible D gene (5 bases). This CDR3 is 12 amino acids long. Trimming removed 6 bases at V and 7 bases at J, with 11 bases between. Germline CDR1 is MNHEY and CDR2 is SMNVEV (reference sequence). In nucleotides, the CDR3 is TGTGCCAGCAGCCCTGGGGCCCATACGCAGTATTTT. The encoded protein is CASSPGAHTQYF.

The V gene is TRBV11-2, the J gene TRBJ2-5, with a possible D match to TRBD1 (5 bases). V lost 5 bases to trimming and J lost 5 bases, with 15 bases between them. The CDR3 contains 14 residues. CDR1 is SGHAT and CDR2 is FQNNGV in the germline V gene. The CDR3 loop is CASSTFPRVETQYF. The CDR3 DNA is TGTGCCAGCAGCACCTTCCCCAGGGTGGAGACCCAGTACTTC.

The gene calls are TRBV5-8 and TRBJ2-1, with 8 bases aligning to TRBD1. V was pared by 4 bases and J by 0 bases, with 12 bases of the junction left unmatched. CDR1 and CDR2 (germline): SGHTS, YDEGEE. This CDR3 is built from 18 residues. The CDR3 DNA follows: TGTGCCAGCAGCCACAGGACAGGGAGCGGTAGCTCCTACAATGAGCAGTTCTTC. This gives the protein CASSHRTGSGSSYNEQFF.

The V call is TRBV10-3, the J call TRBJ2-7; weak D call: TRBD1 (6 bases). The V end lost 9 bases, the J end lost 5 bases, and 14 bases lay between the germline ends. The CDR3 has 12 residues. Looked up from germline, CDR1 is ENHRY and CDR2 is SYGVKD. The DNA of the CDR3 is TGTGCCATTCAGGGGTCGCCTAACGAGCAGTACTTC. Protein: CAIQGSPNEQYF.

This chain uses TRBV11-2 with TRBJ1-1; the D gene is possibly TRBD1 (6 bases). Germline-derived CDR1 and CDR2 are SGHAT and FQNNGV. V was shortened by 5 bases and J by 9 bases, with 22 bases between the two germline ends. The CDR3 consists of 15 residues. In DNA, the CDR3 is TGTGCCAGCAGCACCCTTAATTCAGGGGTTCGACAAGCTTTCTTT. Translating gives CASSTLNSGVRQAFF.

The V gene is TRBV11-2, the J gene TRBJ2-1; TRBD2 aligns across 8 bases. Unmatched junction bases numbered 3, after V lost 5 bases and J lost 3 bases. This CDR3 comprises 14 residues. Germline CDR1 SGHAT, CDR2 FQNNGV. CDR3 nucleotides: TGTGCCAGCAGCGAGCGGGAGTACTACAATGAGCAGTTCTTC. Residues: CASSEREYYNEQFF.

In this sample, this clone turned up a few times. The J gene is TRBJ2-5, the V gene TRBV4-3; 9 bases map to TRBD1. This CDR3 has 16 amino acids. Losses at the gene ends were 5 bases for V and 4 bases for J; bases not matched to a gene: 11. Germline V gene sequence: CDR1 LGHNA, CDR2 YSLEER. Written as DNA, the CDR3 is TGCGCCAGCAGCACCCGGGACAGGGAGGAGGGAGAGACCCAGTACTTC. It encodes CASSTRDREEGETQYF.

V is TRBV7-9 and J is TRBJ2-1; 9 nucleotides align to TRBD1. V trimming: 3 bases; J trimming: 6 bases; junction bases outside the gene matches: 9. In germline, CDR1 is SEHNR, CDR2 FQNEAQ (reference sequence). The CDR3 totals 16 residues. The CDR3 DNA reads as TGTGCCAGCAGCTTGGATCGGACAGGGGAACCCAATGAGCAGTTCTTC. This codes for CASSLDRTGEPNEQFF.

J is TRBJ2-7 and V is TRBV6-5; 8 positions match TRBD1. Trimming cost V 6 bases and J 2 bases; bases outside gene matches: 9. CDR1 MNHEY and CDR2 SVGAGI come from the germline V gene. There are 15 residues in the CDR3. Written as DNA, the CDR3 is TGTGCCAGCAGGCCCGGACAGGGACACGCCTACGAGCAGTACTTC. Its translation: CASRPGQGHAYEQYF.

The chain carries TRBV19 and TRBJ1-5; maybe TRBD1 (5 bases). CDR1 LNHDA and CDR2 SQIVND come from the germline V gene (reference sequence). The CDR3 is made up of 15 amino acids. Between the trimmed V and J ends, which lost 6 bases and 1 base, there was a span of 13 bases. The CDR3 loop is CASSSQGRSNQPQHF. CDR3 bases: TGTGCCAGTAGCTCGCAGGGTCGGAGCAATCAGCCCCAGCATTTT. The full variable domain, completed using reference TRBV19 and TRBJ1-5, is DGGITQSPKYLFRKEGQNVTLSCEQNLNHDAMYWYRQDPGQGLRLIYYSQIVNDFQKGDIAEGYSVSREKKESFPLTVTSAQKNPTAFYLCASSSQGRSNQPQHFGDGTRLSIL.

The chain employs TRBV9 and TRBJ2-2; 12 positions match TRBD2. The CDR3 has 17 residues. Trimming at V came to 2 bases and at J to 0 bases, leaving 2 bases not matched to a gene. Per the germline V gene, CDR1 is SGDLS and CDR2 is YYNGEE. CDR3 loop: CASSVLAGGTNTGELFF. For the CDR3, the DNA is TGTGCCAGCAGCGTCCTAGCGGGAGGGACGAACACCGGGGAGCTGTTTTTT.

The chain employs TRBV11-3 and TRBJ2-7, with D possibly matching TRBD1 (6 bases). Germline V gene lookup returns CDR1 SGHNT and CDR2 YENEEA. The length of the CDR3 is 15 residues. The V end was cut by 5 bases, the J end by 3 bases, with 17 bases between. CDR3 in DNA: TGTGCCAGCAGCCCCCCGGCCAGGGGAAACTACGAGCAGTACTTC. As protein: CASSPPARGNYEQYF.

This clone was counted a few times. CDR3 amino acids: CASSEVLRGYTF. The CDR3 DNA is TGTGCCAGCAGTGAAGTACTACGGGGCTACACCTTC. The chain uses TRBV6-1 and TRBJ1-2; D is unclear. The CDR3 extends over 12 amino acids. Germline V gene lookup returns CDR1 MNHNS and CDR2 SASEGT. Between the trimmed V and J ends, which lost 1 base and 8 bases, there was a span of 8 bases.

V usage is TRBV4-1 and J usage is TRBJ1-2; 8 bases are a match to TRBD1. CDR1 MGHRA and CDR2 YSYEKL come from the germline V gene. J was trimmed by 7 bases and V by 0 bases; bases with no gene match: 10. The CDR3 length is 16 residues. The CDR3 DNA is TGCGCCAGCAGCCAAGATTCCCCGACAGGGGCCCCTGGCTACACCTTC. This codes for CASSQDSPTGAPGYTF.

The rearrangement links TRBV2 to TRBJ1-1, with TRBD1 as a possible D gene (6 bases). Germline lookup yields CDR1 SNHLY and CDR2 FYNNEI. The ends were cut back, 8 bases at V and 0 bases at J, with 16 bases in the middle. CDR3 length equals 15 residues. The CDR3 coding sequence is TGTGCCAGCCACCCGGGGGGCAGGGTGAACACTGAAGCTTTCTTT. It is translated as CASHPGGRVNTEAFF.

This chain joins TRBV5-1 and TRBJ2-1; 9 bases are shared with TRBD2. The CDR3 contains 16 residues. The germline V gene has CDR1 SGHRS and CDR2 YFSETQ. V shed 0 bases, J shed 6 bases, and the junction held 7 bases outside the gene matches. CDR3 amino acids: CASSLGPSGMLNEQFF. Here the CDR3 DNA reads TGCGCCAGCAGCTTGGGCCCTAGCGGGATGCTCAATGAGCAGTTCTTC. Using reference TRBV5-1 and TRBJ2-1 for the parts outside the CDR3, the full variable domain is KAGVTQTPRYLIKTRGQQVTLSCSPISGHRSVSWYQQTPGQGLQFLFEYFSETQRNKGNFPGRFSGRQFSNSRSEMNVSTLELGDSALYLCASSLGPSGMLNEQFFGPGTRLTVL.

With respect to this clone: Other nucleotide sequences from this sample produce the same CDR3. The rearrangement joins TRBV6-1 to TRBJ2-4; 8 nucleotides match TRBD2. From germline, CDR1 is MNHNS and CDR2 SASEGT. V lost 6 bases and J lost 0; bases outside the gene matches: 1. The CDR3 covers 14 residues. The CDR3 loop is CASSAGGAKNIQYF. The CDR3 bases are TGTGCCAGCAGCGCGGGAGGAGCCAAAAACATTCAGTACTTC.

The rearrangement uses TRBV6-4 and TRBJ2-3, with 10 bases aligning to TRBD2. Germline CDR1 is MRHNA and CDR2 is SNTAGT. CDR3 length equals 20 residues. The J segment lost 2 bases and the V segment lost 0 bases, leaving 14 bases of the junction unmatched. The CDR3 sequence: CASSDSFPPALAGDTDTQYF. In nucleotides, the CDR3 is TGTGCCAGCAGTGACTCGTTCCCACCGGCCCTAGCGGGAGACACAGATACGCAGTATTTT.